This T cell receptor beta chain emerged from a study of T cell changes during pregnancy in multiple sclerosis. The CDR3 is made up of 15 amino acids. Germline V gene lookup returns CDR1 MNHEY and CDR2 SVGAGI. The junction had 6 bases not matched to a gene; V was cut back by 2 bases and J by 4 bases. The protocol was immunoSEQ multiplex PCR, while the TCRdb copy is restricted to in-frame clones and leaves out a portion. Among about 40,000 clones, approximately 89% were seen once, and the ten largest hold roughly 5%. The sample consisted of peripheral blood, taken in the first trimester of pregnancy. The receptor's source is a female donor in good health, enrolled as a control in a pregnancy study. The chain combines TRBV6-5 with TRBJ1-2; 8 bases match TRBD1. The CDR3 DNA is TGTGCCAGCAGTTACGCCCCAGGGGGCAGCTATGGCTACACCTTC. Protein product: CASSYAPGGSYGYTF.